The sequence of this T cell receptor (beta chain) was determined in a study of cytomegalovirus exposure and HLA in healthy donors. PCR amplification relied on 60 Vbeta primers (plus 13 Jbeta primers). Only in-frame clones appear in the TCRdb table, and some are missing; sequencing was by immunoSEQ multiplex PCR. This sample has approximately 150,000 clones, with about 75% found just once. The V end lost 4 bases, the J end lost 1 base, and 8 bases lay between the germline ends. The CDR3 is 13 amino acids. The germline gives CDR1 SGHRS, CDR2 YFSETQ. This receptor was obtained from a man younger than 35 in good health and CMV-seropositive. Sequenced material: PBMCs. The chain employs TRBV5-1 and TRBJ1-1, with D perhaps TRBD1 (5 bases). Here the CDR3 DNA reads TGCGCCAGCAGCCAAGGACAGAACACTGAAGCTTTCTTT. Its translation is CASSQGQNTEAFF.